This TCR beta chain was obtained from a study of blood T cells in healthy people across ages. Notes on the study in general: Diversity of TCR beta correlated strongly with naive T cell percentage. Donor CMV status, an unknown factor, possibly confounded changes in expanded clonotypes. TCR beta diversity, measured per million T cells, fell in a roughly linear way with age.

Details on this clonotype: Its antigen is currently unknown.

The CDR3 covers 13 residues. Per the germline V gene, CDR1 is MNHEY and CDR2 is SVGAGI. Trimming shortened V by 2 bases and J by 7 bases, and 11 bases separated the two germline ends. The use of a sample-barcoded 5' primer and a J-beta primer mix characterized a second PCR of roughly 7 to 11 cycles. One entry per CDR3 protein, called by TCRdb with MiXCR from the 5' RACE reads. The sample contains around 700,000 distinct CDR3 sequences, approximately 25% of which appear only once. The same specimen was also included in a second study, on T cells of mothers and their children.

The receptor's source is a boy under 18 in good health. The rearrangement links TRBV6-5 to TRBJ1-2, with D unclear. The sample was blood. The CDR3 spells CASSYRTAAGYTF. The CDR3 DNA follows: TGTGCCAGCAGTTACCGGACGGCGGCTGGCTACACCTTC.